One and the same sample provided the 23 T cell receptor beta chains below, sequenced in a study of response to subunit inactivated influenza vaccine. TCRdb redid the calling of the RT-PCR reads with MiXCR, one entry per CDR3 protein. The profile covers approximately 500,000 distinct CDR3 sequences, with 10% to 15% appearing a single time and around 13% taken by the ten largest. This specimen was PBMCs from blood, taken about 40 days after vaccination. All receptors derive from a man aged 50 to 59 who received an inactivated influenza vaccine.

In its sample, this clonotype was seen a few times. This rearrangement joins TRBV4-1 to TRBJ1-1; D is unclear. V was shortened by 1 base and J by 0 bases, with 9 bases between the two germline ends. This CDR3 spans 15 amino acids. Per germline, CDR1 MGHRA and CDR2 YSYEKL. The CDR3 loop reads CASSQGAGVNTEAFF. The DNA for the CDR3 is TGCGCCAGCAGCCAAGGGGCCGGAGTGAACACTGAAGCTTTCTTT.

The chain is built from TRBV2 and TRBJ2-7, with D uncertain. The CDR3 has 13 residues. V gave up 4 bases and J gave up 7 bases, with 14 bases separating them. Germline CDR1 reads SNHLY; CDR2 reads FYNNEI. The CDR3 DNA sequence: TGTGCCAGCAGTGCCGACGGTTTTTCGGAGCAGTACTTC. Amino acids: CASSADGFSEQYF.

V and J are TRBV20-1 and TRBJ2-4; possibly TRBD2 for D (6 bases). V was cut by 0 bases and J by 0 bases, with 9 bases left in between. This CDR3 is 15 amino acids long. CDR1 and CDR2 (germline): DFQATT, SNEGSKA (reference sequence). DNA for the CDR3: TGCAGTGCTAGAGATCCGGGACTAGCCAAAAACATTCAGTACTTC. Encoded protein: CSARDPGLAKNIQYF.

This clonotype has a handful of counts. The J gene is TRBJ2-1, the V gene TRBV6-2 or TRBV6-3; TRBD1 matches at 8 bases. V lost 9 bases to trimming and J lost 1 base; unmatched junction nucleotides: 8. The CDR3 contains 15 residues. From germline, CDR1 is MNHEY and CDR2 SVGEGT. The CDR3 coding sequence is TGTGCCAGTCTCAGGGGGCTGCGGTCCTACAATGAGCAGTTCTTC. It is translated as CASLRGLRSYNEQFF.

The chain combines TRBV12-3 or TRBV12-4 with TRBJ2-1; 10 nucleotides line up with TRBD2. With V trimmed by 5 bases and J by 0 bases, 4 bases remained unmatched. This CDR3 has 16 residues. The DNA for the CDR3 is TGTGCCAGCAGTACAAGCGGGAGGGGCTCCTACAATGAGCAGTTCTTC. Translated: CASSTSGRGSYNEQFF.

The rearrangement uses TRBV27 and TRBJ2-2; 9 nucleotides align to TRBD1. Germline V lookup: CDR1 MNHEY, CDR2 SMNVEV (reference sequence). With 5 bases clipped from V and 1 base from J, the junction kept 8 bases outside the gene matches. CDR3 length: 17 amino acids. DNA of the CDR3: TGTGCCAGCAGTCCCCAGTGGACAGGGGAGAACACCGGGGAGCTGTTTTTT. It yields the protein CASSPQWTGENTGELFF.

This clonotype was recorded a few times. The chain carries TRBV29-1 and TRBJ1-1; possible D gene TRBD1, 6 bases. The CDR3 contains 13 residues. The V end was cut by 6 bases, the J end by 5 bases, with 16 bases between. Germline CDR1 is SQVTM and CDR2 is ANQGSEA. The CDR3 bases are TGCAGCGTGAACCGGGACACGAGGACTGAAGCTTTCTTT. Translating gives CSVNRDTRTEAFF.

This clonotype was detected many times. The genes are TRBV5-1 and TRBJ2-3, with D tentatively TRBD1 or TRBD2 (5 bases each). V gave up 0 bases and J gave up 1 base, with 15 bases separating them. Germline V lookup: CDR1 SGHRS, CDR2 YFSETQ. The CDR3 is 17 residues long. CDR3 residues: CASSLAIGGRGTDTQYF. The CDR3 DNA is TGCGCCAGCAGCTTGGCCATTGGGGGAAGGGGCACAGATACGCAGTATTTT.

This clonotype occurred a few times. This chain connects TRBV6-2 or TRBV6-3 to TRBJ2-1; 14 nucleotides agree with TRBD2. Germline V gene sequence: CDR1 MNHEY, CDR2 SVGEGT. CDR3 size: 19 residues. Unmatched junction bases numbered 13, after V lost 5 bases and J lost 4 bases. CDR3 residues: CASSGRGLAGVGPYNEQFF. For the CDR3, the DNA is TGTGCCAGCAGTGGTAGGGGACTAGCGGGGGTCGGCCCGTACAATGAGCAGTTCTTC.

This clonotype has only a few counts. The CDR3 DNA follows: TGTGCCAGCAGCCGGGACAGGGGCGGGTTGGGCGAGCAGTACTTC. Its translation: CASSRDRGGLGEQYF. V is TRBV12-3 or TRBV12-4 and J is TRBJ2-7, with TRBD1 matching over 10 bases. With V trimmed by 6 bases and J by 6 bases, 11 bases remained unmatched. The CDR3 runs 15 residues.

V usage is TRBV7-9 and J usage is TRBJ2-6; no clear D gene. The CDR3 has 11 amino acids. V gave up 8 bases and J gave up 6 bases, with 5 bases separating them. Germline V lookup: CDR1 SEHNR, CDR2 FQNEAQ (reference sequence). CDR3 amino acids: CASQVANVLTF. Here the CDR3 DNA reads TGTGCCAGCCAAGTGGCCAACGTCCTGACTTTC.

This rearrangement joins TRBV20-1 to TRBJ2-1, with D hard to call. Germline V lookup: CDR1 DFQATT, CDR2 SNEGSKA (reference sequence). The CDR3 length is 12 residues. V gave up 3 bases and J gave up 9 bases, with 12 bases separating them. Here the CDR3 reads CSARKPRREQFF. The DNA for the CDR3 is TGCAGTGCTAGGAAACCTCGGCGTGAGCAGTTCTTC.

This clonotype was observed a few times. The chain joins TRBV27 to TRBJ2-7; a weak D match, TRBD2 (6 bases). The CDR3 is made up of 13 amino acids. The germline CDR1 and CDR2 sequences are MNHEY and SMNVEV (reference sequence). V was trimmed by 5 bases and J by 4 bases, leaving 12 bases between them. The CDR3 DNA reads TGTGCCAGCAGTAAGGGACTGAAATACGAGCAGTACTTC. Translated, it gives CASSKGLKYEQYF.

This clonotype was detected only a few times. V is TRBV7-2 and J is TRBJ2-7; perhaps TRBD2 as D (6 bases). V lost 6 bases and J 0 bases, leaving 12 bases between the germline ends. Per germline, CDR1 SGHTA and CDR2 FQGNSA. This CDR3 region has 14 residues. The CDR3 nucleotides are TGTGCCAGCAGTCAAAGCGGGTACTCCTACGAGCAGTACTTC. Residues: CASSQSGYSYEQYF.

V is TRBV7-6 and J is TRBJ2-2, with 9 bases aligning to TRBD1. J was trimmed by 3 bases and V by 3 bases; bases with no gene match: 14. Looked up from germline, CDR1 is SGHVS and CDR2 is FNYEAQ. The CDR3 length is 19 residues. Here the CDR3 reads CASSFRTGVLVLDTGELFF. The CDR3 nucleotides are TGTGCCAGCAGCTTCCGGACAGGGGTCCTGGTTTTGGACACCGGGGAGCTGTTTTTT.

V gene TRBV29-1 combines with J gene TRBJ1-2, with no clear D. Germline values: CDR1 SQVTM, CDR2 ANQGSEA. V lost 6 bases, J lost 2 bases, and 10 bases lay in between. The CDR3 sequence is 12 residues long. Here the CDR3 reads CSVRAVNYGYTF. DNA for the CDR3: TGCAGCGTAAGGGCCGTAAACTATGGCTACACCTTC.

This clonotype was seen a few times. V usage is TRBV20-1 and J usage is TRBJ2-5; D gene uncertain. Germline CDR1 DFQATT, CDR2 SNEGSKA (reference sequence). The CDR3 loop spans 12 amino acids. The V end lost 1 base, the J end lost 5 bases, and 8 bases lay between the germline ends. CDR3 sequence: CSARVGPETQYF. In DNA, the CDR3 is TGCAGTGCTAGAGTGGGCCCGGAGACCCAGTACTTC.

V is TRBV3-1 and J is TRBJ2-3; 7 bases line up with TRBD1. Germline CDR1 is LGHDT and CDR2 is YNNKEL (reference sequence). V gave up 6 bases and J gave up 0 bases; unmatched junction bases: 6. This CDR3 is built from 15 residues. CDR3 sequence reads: CASSQLQGSTDTQYF. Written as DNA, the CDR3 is TGTGCCAGCAGTCAACTACAGGGGAGCACAGATACGCAGTATTTT.

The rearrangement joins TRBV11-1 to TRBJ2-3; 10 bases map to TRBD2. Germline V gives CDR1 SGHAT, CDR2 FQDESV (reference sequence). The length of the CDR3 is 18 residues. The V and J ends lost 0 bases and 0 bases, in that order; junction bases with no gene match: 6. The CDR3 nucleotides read TGTGCCAGCAGCTTAGCGAGGACTAGCGGAACTAGCACAGATACGCAGTATTTT. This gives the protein CASSLARTSGTSTDTQYF.

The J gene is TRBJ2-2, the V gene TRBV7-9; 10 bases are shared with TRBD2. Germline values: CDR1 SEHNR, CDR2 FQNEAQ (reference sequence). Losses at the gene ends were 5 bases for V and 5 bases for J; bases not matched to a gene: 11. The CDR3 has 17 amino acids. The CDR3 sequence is CASSRSVAGGLTGELFF. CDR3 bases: TGTGCCAGCAGCCGATCGGTAGCGGGGGGCCTGACCGGGGAGCTGTTTTTT.

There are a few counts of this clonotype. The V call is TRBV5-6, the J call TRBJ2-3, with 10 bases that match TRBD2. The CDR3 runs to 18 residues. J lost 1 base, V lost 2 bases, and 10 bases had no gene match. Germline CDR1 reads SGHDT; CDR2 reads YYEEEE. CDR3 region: CASSFLAGARSRTDTQYF. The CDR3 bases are TGTGCCAGCAGCTTCCTAGCGGGGGCCCGATCTCGCACAGATACGCAGTATTTT.

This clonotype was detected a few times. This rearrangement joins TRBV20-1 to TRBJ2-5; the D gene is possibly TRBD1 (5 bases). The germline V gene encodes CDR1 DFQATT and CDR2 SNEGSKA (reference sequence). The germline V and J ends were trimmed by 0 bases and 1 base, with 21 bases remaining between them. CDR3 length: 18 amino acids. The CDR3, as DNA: TGCAGTGCTAGAGATTGGCAGGGTTTGTTGGTGTTCCAAGAGACCCAGTACTTC. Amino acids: CSARDWQGLLVFQETQYF.

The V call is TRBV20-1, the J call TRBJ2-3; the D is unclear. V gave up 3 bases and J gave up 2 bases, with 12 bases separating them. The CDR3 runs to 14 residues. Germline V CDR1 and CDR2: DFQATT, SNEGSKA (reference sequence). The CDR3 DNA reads TGCAGTGCTAGGCCCCTACAGTCCACAGATACGCAGTATTTT. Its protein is CSARPLQSTDTQYF.